These 5 T cell receptor beta chains were all obtained from the same sample, sequenced in a study of CD4+ T cells in melanoma. The table came from immunoSEQ multiplex PCR; TCRdb's copy has only in-frame clones and leaves some out. The data hold 140,000 or so clones, with about nine tenths observed a single time. The source of these receptors is a human donor with melanoma.

This clone was seen just once. The V call is TRBV29-1, the J call TRBJ2-3; 8 bases agree with TRBD2. Germline CDR1 and CDR2: SQVTM and ANQGSEA. J was trimmed by 0 bases and V by 6 bases; bases with no gene match: 2. The CDR3 extends over 13 amino acids. CDR3 bases: TGCAGCGTGGCGGGGGGCAGCACAGATACGCAGTATTTT. Translated: CSVAGGSTDTQYF.

This chain links TRBV11-2 with TRBJ2-1, with D possibly called TRBD1 or TRBD2 (6 bases each). The V and J ends lost 5 bases and 0 bases respectively, with 14 bases between them. From germline, CDR1 is SGHAT and CDR2 FQNNGV. The CDR3 is 16 residues long. The chain's CDR3 is CASSPGAGSSYNEQFF. CDR3 in DNA: TGTGCCAGCAGCCCGGGGGCGGGGAGCTCCTACAATGAGCAGTTCTTC.

V is TRBV4-1 and J is TRBJ2-3; TRBD2 matches 11 bases. V shed 4 bases, J shed 4 bases, and the junction held 13 bases outside the gene matches. The CDR3 covers 18 residues. Germline-derived CDR1 and CDR2 are MGHRA and YSYEKL. Here the CDR3 DNA reads TGCGCCAGCAGCCTCAAACCCGGGGTAGCGGGGGGGCCAGATACGCAGTATTTT. Protein: CASSLKPGVAGGPDTQYF.

This chain uses TRBV11-2 with TRBJ1-1; D ambiguous. Germline-derived CDR1 and CDR2 are SGHAT and FQNNGV. The V end was cut by 0 bases, the J end by 0 bases, with 17 bases between. There are 18 residues in the CDR3. CDR3 residues: CASSLDLGTVHMNTEAFF. Written as DNA, the CDR3 is TGTGCCAGCAGCTTAGATCTCGGAACGGTTCACATGAACACTGAAGCTTTCTTT.

In this sample, this clone turned up a few times. Relative to the germline gene, one junction end is altered; a read error may explain this. The chain links TRBV7-7 to TRBJ2-2; 12 bases match TRBD2. This CDR3 has 16 residues. Germline CDR1 reads SSHAT; CDR2 reads FNYEAQ (reference sequence). DNA of the CDR3: TGTGCTAGCAGCCAACTAGCGGGGGGAGTAACCGGGGAGCTGTTTTTT. This codes for CASSQLAGGVTGELFF. Drawing the rest from reference TRBV7-7 and TRBJ2-2, the complete variable domain is GAGVSQSPRYKVTKRGQDVTLRCDPISSHATLYWYQQALGQGPEFLTYFNYEAQPDKSGLPSDRFSAERPEGSISTLTIQRTEQRDSAMYRCASSQLAGGVTGELFFGEGSRLTVL.